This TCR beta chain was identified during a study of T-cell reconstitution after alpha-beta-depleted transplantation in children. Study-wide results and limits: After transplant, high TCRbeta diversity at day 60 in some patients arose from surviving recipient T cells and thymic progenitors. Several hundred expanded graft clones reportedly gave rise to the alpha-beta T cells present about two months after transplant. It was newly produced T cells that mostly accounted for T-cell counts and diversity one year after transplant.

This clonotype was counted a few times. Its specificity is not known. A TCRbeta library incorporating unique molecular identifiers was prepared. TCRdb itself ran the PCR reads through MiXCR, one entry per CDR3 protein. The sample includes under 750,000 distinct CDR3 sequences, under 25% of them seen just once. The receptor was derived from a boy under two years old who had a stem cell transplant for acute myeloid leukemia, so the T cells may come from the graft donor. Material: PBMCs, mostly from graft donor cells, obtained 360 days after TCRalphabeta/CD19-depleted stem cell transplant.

Here the CDR3 reads CSARDAGGYGYTF. In DNA form, the CDR3 reads TGCAGTGCTAGAGATGCAGGGGGCTATGGCTACACCTTC. V and J are TRBV20-1 and TRBJ1-2; 7 positions match TRBD1. With 0 bases clipped from V and 4 bases from J, the junction kept 2 bases outside the gene matches. CDR1 and CDR2 (germline): DFQATT, SNEGSKA (reference sequence). The CDR3 sequence is 13 residues long.